This entry describes one TCR beta chain. The source of the sample is a study of T cell responses to AZD1222 COVID-19 vaccine. The CDR3 extends over 14 amino acids. CDR1 is MNHEY and CDR2 is SVGAGI in the germline V gene. The ends were cut back, 2 bases at V and 0 bases at J, with 5 bases in the middle. Method: immunoSEQ multiplex PCR; TCRdb's copy keeps in-frame clones and lacks some. The sample shows about 150,000 clones, around 84% of them seen only once. This specimen consisted of peripheral blood, obtained 28 days after the second AZD1222 dose. This receptor was obtained from an adult who received the AZD1222 COVID-19 vaccine. V usage is TRBV6-5 and J usage is TRBJ2-1, with no clear D. The CDR3 sequence is CASSYGSSYNEQFF. In DNA form, the CDR3 reads TGTGCCAGCAGTTACGGGTCCTCCTACAATGAGCAGTTCTTC.